The subject of this entry is one T cell receptor beta chain. V lost 5 bases and J lost 0; bases outside the gene matches: 4. CDR3 length equals 15 residues. Germline V gene data show CDR1 as SGDLS and CDR2 as YYNGEE. The data were taken from a study of blood T cell repertoires in COVID-19. For the study at large: Researchers got acute and convalescent COVID-19 samples from the United States, Italy and Spain. PBMCs, B-cell-depleted T cells, or T cells were the source of the cDNA or gDNA that made up the material.

Original processing methods: Reference gene primers were amplified, and this amplification served to estimate nucleated cell counts. TCRdb keeps only in-frame clones here, not all; method: immunoSEQ multiplex PCR. V, J and clone size derive from that table, while D and trimming were established from the DNA sequence. The sample contains tens of thousands of clones, roughly four fifths of which appear only once. The specimen sequenced was peripheral blood. The clonotype originates from a woman aged 60 to 75 with acute or convalescent COVID-19. The chain is built from TRBV9 and TRBJ1-3, with TRBD1 identical over 8 bases. The CDR3 here is CASRPTGGSGNTIYF. CDR3 nucleotides: TGTGCCAGCAGACCCACAGGGGGCTCTGGAAACACCATATATTTT.